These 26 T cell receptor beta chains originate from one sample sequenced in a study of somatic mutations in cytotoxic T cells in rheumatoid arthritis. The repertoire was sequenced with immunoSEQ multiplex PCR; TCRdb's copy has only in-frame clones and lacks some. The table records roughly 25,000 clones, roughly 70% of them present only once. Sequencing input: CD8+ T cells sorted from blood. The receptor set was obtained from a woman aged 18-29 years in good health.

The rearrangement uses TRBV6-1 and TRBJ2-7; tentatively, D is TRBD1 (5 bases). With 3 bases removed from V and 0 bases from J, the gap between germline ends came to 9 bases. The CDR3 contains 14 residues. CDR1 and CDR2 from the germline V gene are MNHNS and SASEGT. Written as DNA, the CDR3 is TGTGCCAGCAGTGAGATAGGGGCCTCCTACGAGCAGTACTTC. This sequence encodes CASSEIGASYEQYF.

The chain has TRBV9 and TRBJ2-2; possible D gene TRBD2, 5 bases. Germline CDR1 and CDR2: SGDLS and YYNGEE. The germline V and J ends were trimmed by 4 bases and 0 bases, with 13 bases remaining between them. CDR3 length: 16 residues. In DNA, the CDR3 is TGTGCCAGCAGCTCCGGACTCCTATCGAACACCGGGGAGCTGTTTTTT. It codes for CASSSGLLSNTGELFF.

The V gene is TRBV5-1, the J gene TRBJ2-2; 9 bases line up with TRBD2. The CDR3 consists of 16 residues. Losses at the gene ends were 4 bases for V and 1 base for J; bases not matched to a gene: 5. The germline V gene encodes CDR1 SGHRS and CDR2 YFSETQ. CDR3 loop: CASSAPTSGNTGELFF. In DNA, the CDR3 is TGCGCCAGCAGCGCCCCGACTAGCGGGAACACCGGGGAGCTGTTTTTT.

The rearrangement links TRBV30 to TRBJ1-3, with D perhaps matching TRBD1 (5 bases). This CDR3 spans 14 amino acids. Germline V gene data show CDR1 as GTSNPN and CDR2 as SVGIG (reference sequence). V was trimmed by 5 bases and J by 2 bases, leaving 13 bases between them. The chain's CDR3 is CAWGPGPTGNTIYF. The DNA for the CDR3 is TGTGCCTGGGGGCCGGGACCTACTGGAAACACCATATATTTT.

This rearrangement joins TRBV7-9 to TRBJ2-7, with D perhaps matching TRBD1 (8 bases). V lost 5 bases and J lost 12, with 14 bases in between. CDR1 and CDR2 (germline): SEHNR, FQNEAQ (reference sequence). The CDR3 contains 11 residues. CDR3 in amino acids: CASSATGEGYF. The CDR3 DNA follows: TGTGCCAGCAGCGCGACAGGGGAGGGGTACTTC.

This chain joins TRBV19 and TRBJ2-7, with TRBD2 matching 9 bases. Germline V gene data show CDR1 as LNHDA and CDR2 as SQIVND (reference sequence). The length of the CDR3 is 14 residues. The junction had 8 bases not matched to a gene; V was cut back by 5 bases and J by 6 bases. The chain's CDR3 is CASSLEGLAGEQYF. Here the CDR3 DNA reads TGTGCCAGTAGTCTGGAGGGACTAGCTGGCGAGCAGTACTTC.

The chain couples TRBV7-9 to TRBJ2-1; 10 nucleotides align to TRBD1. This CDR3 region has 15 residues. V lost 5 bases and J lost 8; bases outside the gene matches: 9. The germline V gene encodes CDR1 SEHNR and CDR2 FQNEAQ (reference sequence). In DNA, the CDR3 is TGTGCCAGCAGCCACCCCCGGACAGGGGGGGATGAGCAGTTCTTC. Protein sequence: CASSHPRTGGDEQFF.

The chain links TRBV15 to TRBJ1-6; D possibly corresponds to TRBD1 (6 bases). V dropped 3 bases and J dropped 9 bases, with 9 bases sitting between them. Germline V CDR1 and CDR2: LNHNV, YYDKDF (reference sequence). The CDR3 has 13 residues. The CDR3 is CATSSETGSPLHF. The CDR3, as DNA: TGTGCCACCAGCAGCGAGACAGGTTCACCCCTCCACTTT.

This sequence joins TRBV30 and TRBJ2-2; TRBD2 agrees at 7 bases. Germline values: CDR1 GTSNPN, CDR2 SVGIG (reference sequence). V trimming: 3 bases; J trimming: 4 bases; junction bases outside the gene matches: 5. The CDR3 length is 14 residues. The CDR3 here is CAWRGLGVTGELFF. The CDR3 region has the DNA TGTGCCTGGAGAGGACTAGGAGTCACCGGGGAGCTGTTTTTT.

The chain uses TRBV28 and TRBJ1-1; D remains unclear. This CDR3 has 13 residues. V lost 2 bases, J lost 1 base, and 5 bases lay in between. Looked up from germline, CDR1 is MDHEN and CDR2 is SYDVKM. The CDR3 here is CASSLPGNTEAFF. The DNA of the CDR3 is TGTGCCAGCAGTTTACCTGGGAACACTGAAGCTTTCTTT.

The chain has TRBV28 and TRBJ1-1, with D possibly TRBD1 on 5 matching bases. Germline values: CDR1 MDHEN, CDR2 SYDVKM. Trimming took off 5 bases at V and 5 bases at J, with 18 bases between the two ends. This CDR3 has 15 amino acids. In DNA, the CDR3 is TGTGCCAGCAGTGGTGGAAAGCGGGGGTGGACTGAAGCTTTCTTT. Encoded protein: CASSGGKRGWTEAFF.

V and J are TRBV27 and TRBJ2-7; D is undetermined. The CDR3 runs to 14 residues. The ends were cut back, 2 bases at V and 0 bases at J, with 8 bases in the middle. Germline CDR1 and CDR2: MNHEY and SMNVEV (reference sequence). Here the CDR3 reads CASSLAGDSYEQYF. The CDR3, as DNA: TGTGCCAGCAGTTTAGCCGGCGACTCCTACGAGCAGTACTTC.

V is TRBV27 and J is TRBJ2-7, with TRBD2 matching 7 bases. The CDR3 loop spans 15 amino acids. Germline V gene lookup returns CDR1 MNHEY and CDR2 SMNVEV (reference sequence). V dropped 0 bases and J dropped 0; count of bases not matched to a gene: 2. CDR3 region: CASSLSSGPSYEQYF. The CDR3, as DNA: TGTGCCAGCAGTTTATCTAGCGGGCCCTCCTACGAGCAGTACTTC.

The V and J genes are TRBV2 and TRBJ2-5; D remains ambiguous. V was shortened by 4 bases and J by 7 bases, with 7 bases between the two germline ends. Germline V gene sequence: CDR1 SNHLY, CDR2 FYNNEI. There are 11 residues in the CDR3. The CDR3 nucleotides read TGTGCCAGCAGTGGTCTTGGGACCCAGTACTTC. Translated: CASSGLGTQYF.

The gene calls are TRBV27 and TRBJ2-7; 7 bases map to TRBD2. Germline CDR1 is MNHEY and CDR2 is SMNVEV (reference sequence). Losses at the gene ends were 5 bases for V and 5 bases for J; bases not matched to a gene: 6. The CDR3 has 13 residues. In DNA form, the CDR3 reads TGTGCCAGCAGTCCCCGACGGGGGGACGAGCAGTACTTC. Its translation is CASSPRRGDEQYF.

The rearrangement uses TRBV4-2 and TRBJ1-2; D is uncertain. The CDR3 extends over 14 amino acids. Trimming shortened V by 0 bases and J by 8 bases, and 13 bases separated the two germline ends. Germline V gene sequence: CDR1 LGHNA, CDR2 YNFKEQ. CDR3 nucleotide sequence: TGTGCCAGCAGCCAAGATCACACCTCACCCGGCTACACCTTC. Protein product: CASSQDHTSPGYTF.

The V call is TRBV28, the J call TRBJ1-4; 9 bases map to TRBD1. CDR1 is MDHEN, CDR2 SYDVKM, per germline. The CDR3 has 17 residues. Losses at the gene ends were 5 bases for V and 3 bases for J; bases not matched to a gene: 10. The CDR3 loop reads CASSTLTTGGSNEKLFF. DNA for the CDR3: TGTGCCAGCAGTACCCTCACCACAGGGGGCTCTAATGAAAAACTGTTTTTT.

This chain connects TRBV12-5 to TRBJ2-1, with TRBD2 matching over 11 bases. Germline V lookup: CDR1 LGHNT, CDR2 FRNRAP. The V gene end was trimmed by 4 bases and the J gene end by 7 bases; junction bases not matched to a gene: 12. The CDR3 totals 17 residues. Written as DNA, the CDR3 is TGTGCTAGTGGTTCGAACCGGGGACTAGCGGACCGTAATGAGCAGTTCTTC. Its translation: CASGSNRGLADRNEQFF.

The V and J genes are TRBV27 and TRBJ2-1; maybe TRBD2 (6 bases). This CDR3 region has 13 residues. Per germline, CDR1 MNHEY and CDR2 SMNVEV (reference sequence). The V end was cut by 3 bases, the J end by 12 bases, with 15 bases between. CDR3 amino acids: CASSFGPMGGQFF. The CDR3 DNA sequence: TGTGCCAGCAGTTTCGGGCCAATGGGAGGGCAGTTCTTC.

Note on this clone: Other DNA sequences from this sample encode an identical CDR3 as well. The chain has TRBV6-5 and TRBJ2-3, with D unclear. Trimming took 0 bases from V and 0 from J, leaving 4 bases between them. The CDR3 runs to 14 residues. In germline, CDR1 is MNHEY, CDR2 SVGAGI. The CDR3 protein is CASSYSPSTDTQYF. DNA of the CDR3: TGTGCCAGCAGTTACTCTCCTAGCACAGATACGCAGTATTTT.

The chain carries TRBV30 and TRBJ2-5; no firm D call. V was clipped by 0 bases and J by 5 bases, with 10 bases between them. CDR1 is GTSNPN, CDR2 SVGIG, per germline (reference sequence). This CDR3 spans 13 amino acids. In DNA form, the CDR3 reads TGTGCCTGGAGTGTAGGGCATATGGAGACCCAGTACTTC. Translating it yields CAWSVGHMETQYF.

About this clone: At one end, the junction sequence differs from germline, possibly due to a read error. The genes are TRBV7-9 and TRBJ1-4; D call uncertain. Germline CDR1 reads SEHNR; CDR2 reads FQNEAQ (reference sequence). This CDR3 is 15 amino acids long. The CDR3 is CASSSPGTTNEKLFF. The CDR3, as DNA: TGTGCCAGCAGCTCCCCGGGAACAACGAATGAAAAACTGTTTTTT.

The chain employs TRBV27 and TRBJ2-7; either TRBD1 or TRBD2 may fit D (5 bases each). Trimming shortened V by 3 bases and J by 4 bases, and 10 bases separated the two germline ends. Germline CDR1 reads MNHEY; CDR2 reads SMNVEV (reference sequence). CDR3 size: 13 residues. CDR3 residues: CASSLGEGYEQYF. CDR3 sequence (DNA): TGTGCCAGCAGTTTGGGGGAAGGGTACGAGCAGTACTTC.

CDR3 in DNA: TGTGCCAGCAGTTTATCCACGACAGCTAACTATGGCTACACCTTC. As protein: CASSLSTTANYGYTF. The chain is built from TRBV27 and TRBJ1-2; tentatively, D is TRBD1 (5 bases). V was trimmed by 0 bases and J by 0 bases, leaving 8 bases between them. CDR3 length: 15 residues. Germline V CDR1 and CDR2: MNHEY, SMNVEV (reference sequence).

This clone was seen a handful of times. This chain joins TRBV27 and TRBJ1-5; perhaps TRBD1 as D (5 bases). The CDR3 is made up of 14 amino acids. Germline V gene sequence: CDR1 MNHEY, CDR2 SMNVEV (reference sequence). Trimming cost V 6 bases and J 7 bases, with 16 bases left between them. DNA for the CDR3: TGTGCCAGCAGGGGGGGTTCAAGCGAACAGCCCCAGCATTTT. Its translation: CASRGGSSEQPQHF.

Here the CDR3 DNA reads TGTGCCAGCAGTGACGAAGACAGCTTGAAGCTGTTTTTT. Translated: CASSDEDSLKLFF. The chain has TRBV2 and TRBJ2-2, with a tentative D call TRBD1 (5 bases). Per germline, CDR1 SNHLY and CDR2 FYNNEI. This CDR3 has 13 amino acids. V was pared by 3 bases and J by 12 bases, with 14 bases between. Full variable domain (outside the CDR3, taken from reference TRBV2 and TRBJ2-2): EPEVTQTPSHQVTQMGQEVILRCVPISNHLYFYWYRQILGQKVEFLVSFYNNEISEKSEIFDDQFSVERPDGSNFTLKIRSTKLEDSAMYFCASSDEDSLKLFFGEGSRLTVL.